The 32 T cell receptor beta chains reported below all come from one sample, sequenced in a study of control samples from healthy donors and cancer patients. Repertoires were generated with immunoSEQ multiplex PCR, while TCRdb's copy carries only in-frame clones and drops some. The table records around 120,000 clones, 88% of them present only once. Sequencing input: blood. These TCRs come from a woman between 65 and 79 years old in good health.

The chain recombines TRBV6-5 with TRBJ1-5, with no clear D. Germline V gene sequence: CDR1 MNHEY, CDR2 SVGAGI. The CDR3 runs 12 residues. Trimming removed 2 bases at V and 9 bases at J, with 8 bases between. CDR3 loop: CASSYPAGPQHF. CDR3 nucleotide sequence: TGTGCCAGCAGTTACCCCGCGGGGCCCCAGCATTTT.

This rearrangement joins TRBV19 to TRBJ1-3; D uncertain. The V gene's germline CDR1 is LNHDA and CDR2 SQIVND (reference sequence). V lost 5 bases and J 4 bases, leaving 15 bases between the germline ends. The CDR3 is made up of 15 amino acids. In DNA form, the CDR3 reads TGTGCCAGTAGTCCCCCCGCACCTCTCGGAAACACCATATATTTT. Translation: CASSPPAPLGNTIYF.

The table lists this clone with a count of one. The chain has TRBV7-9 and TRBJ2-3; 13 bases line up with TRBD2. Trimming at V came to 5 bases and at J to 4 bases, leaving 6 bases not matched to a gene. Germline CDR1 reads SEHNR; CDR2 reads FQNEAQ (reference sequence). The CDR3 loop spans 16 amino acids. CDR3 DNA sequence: TGTGCCAGCAGCCAAGGACTAGCGGGGGCCTCAGATACGCAGTATTTT. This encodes CASSQGLAGASDTQYF.

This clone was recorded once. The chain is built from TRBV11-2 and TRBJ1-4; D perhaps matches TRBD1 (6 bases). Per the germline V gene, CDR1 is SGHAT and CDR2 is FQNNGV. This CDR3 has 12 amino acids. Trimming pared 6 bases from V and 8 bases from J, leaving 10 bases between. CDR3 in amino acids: CASRRGNEKLFF. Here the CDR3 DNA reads TGTGCCAGCAGAAGGGGGAACGAAAAACTGTTTTTT. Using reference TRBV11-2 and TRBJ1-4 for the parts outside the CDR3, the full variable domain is EAGVAQSPRYKIIEKRQSVAFWCNPISGHATLYWYQQILGQGPKLLIQFQNNGVVDDSQLPKDRFSAERLKGVDSTLKIQPAKLEDSAVYLCASRRGNEKLFFGSGTQLSVL.

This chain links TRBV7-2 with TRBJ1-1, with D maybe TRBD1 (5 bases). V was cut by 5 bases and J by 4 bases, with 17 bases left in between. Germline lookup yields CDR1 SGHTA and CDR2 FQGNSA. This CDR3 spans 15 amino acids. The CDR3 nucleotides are TGTGCCAGCAGCCAACGGAACGGGGGGACCACTGAAGCTTTCTTT. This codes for CASSQRNGGTTEAFF.

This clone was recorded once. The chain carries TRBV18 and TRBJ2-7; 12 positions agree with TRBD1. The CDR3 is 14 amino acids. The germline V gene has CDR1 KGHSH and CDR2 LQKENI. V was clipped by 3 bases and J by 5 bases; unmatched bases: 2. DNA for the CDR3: TGTGCCAGCTCACCGGGGACAGGGGGCGACGAGCAGTACTTC. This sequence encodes CASSPGTGGDEQYF.

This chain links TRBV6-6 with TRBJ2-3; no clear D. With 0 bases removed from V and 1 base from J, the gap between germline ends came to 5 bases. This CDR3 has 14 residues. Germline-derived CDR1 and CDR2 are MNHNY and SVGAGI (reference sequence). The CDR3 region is CASSYSLGTDTQYF. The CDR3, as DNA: TGTGCCAGCAGTTACTCTCTAGGCACAGATACGCAGTATTTT.

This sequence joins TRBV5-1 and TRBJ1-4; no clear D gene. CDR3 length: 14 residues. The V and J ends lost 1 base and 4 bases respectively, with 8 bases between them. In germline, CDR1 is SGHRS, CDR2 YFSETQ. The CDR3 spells CASSLISGNEKLFF. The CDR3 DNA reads TGCGCCAGCAGCTTGATTTCTGGTAATGAAAAACTGTTTTTT. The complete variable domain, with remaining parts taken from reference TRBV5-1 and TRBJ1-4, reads KAGVTQTPRYLIKTRGQQVTLSCSPISGHRSVSWYQQTPGQGLQFLFEYFSETQRNKGNFPGRFSGRQFSNSRSEMNVSTLELGDSALYLCASSLISGNEKLFFGSGTQLSVL.

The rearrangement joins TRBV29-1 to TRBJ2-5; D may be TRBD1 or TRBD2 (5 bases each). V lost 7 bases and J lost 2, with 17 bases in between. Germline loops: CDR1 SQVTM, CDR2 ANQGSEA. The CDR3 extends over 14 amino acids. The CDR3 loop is CSANPGTVQETQYF. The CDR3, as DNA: TGCAGCGCGAACCCTGGGACGGTACAAGAGACCCAGTACTTC. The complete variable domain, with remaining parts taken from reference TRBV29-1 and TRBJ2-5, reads SAVISQKPSRDICQRGTSLTIQCQVDSQVTMMFWYRQQPGQSLTLIATANQGSEATYESGFVIDKFPISRPNLTFSTLTVSNMSPEDSSIYLCSANPGTVQETQYFGPGTRLLVL.

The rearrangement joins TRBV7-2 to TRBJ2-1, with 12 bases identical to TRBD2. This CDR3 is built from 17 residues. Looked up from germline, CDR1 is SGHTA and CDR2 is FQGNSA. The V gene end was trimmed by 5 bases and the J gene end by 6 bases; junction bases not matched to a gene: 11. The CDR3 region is CASSPLSSGGAGNEQFF. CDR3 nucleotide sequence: TGTGCCAGCAGCCCGCTTTCTAGCGGGGGGGCCGGCAATGAGCAGTTCTTC.

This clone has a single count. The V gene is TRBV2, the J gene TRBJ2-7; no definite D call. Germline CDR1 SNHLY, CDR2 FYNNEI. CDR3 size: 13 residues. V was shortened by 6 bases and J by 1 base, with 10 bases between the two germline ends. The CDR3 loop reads CASRVTSSYEQYF. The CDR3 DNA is TGTGCCAGCAGAGTGACCTCATCCTACGAGCAGTACTTC.

CDR3 coding DNA: TGCGCCAGCAGCCTGAGCGGGGGCACACAAGAGACCCAGTACTTC. Residues: CASSLSGGTQETQYF. The genes are TRBV5-1 and TRBJ2-5, with 8 bases lining up with TRBD2. The length of the CDR3 is 15 residues. The V and J ends lost 4 bases and 2 bases, in that order; junction bases with no gene match: 7. Germline loops: CDR1 SGHRS, CDR2 YFSETQ.

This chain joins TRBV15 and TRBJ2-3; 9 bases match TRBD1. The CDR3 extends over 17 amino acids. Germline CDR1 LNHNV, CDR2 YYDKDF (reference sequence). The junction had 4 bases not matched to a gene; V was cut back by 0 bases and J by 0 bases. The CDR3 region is CATSRDLGTGSTDTQYF. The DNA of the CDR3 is TGTGCCACCAGCAGAGATTTAGGGACAGGGAGCACAGATACGCAGTATTTT.

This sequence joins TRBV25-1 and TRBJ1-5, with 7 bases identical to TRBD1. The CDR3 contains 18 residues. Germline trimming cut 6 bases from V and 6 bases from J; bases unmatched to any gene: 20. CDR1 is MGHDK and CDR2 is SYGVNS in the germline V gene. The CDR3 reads CASRERTGRGSLRQPQHF. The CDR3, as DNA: TGTGCCAGCAGGGAGAGGACAGGAAGGGGCAGCCTTCGTCAGCCCCAGCATTTT.

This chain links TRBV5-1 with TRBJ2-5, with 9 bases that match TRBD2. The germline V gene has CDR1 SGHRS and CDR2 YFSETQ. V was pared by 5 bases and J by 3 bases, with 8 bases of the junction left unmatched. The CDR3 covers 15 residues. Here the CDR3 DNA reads TGCGCCAGCAGACCACGACTAGCGGAAAAAGAGACCCAGTACTTC. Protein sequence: CASRPRLAEKETQYF.

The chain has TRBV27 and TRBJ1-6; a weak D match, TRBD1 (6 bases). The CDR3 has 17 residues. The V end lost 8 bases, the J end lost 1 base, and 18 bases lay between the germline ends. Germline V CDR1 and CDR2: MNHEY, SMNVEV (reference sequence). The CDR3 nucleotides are TGTGCCAGCGGGGAGAGCAGGGGAGCATCCTATAATTCACCCCTCCACTTT. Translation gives CASGESRGASYNSPLHF.

The CDR3 reads CASSLGWGTSSYNEQFF. The CDR3 region has the DNA TGTGCCAGCAGCTTGGGATGGGGAACTAGCTCCTACAATGAGCAGTTCTTC. V gene TRBV5-6 combines with J gene TRBJ2-1; maybe TRBD2 (5 bases). This CDR3 is built from 17 residues. V gave up 0 bases and J gave up 0 bases, with 13 bases separating them. Germline lookup yields CDR1 SGHDT and CDR2 YYEEEE.

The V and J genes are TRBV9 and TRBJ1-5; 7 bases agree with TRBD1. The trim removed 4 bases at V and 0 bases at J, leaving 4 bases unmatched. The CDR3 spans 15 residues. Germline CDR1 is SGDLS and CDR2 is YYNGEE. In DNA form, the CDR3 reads TGTGCCAGCAGCAGGGGGCCCGGTAGCAATCAGCCCCAGCATTTT. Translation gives CASSRGPGSNQPQHF.

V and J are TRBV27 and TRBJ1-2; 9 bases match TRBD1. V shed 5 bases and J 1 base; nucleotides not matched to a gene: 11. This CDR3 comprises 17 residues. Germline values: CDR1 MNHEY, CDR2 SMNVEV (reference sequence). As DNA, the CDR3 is TGTGCCAGCAGTACCTCGGGGACAGGGCGAGTTAACTATGGCTACACCTTC. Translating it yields CASSTSGTGRVNYGYTF.

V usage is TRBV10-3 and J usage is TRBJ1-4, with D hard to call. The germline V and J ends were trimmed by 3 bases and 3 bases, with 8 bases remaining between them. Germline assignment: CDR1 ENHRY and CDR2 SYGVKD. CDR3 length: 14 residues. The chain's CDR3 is CAISDSRSNEKLFF. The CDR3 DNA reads TGTGCCATCAGTGATTCGCGGTCTAATGAAAAACTGTTTTTT.

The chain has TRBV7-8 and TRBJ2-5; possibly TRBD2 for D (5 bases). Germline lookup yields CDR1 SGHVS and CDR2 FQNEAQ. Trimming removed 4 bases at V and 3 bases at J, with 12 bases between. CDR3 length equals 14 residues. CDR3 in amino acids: CASSSHGLEETQYF. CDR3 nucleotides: TGTGCCAGCAGCTCACACGGACTCGAAGAGACCCAGTACTTC.

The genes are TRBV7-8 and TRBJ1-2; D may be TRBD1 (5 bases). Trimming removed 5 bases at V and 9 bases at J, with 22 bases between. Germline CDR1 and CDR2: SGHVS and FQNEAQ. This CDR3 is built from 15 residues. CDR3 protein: CASSPGQAGVGSYTF. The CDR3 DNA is TGTGCCAGCAGCCCGGGGCAGGCAGGAGTCGGTAGCTACACCTTC.

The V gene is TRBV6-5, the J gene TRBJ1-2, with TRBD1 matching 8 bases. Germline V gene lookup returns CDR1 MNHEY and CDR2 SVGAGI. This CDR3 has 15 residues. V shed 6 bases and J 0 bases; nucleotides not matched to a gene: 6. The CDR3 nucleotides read TGTGCCAGCAGGACAGGGGACTTAGCTAACTATGGCTACACCTTC. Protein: CASRTGDLANYGYTF.

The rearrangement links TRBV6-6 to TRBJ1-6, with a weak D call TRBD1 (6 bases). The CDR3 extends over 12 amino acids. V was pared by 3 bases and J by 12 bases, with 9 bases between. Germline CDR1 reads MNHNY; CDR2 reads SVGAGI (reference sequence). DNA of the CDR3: TGTGCCAGCAGTTATGTAGGGGGACCCCTCCACTTT. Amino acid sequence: CASSYVGGPLHF.

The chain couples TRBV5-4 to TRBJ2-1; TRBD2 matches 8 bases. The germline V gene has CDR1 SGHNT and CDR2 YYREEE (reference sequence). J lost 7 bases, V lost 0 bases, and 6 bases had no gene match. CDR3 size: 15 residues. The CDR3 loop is CASSLVGGGLNEQFF. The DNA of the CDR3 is TGTGCCAGCAGCTTGGTTGGCGGGGGGCTTAATGAGCAGTTCTTC.

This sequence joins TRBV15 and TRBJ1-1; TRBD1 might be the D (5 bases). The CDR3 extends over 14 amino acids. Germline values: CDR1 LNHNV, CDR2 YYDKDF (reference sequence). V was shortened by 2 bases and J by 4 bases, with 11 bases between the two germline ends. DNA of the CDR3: TGTGCCACCAGCAGAAAAGGGGTGGGCACTGAAGCTTTCTTT. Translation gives CATSRKGVGTEAFF. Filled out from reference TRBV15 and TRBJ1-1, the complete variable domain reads DAMVIQNPRYQVTQFGKPVTLSCSQTLNHNVMYWYQQKSSQAPKLLFHYYDKDFNNEADTPDNFQSRRPNTSFCFLDIRSPGLGDTAMYLCATSRKGVGTEAFFGQGTRLTVV.

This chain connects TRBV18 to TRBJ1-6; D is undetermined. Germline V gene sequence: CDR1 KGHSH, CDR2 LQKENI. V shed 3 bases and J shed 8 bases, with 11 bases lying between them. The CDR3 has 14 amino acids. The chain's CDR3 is CASSPGGWDSPLHF. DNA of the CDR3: TGTGCCAGCTCACCGGGTGGGTGGGATTCACCCCTCCACTTT.

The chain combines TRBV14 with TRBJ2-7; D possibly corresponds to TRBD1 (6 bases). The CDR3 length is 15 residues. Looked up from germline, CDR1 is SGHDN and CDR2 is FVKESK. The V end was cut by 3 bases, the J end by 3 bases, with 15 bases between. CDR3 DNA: TGTGCCAGCAGCCAGACAGACAGGCAGATCTACGAGCAGTACTTC. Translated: CASSQTDRQIYEQYF.

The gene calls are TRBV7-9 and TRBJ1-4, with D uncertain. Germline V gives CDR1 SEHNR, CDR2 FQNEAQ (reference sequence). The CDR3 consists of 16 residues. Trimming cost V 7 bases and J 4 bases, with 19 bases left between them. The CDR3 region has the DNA TGTGCCAGCACCCCCTCTTCGGGTAACCTTAATGAAAAACTGTTTTTT. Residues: CASTPSSGNLNEKLFF.

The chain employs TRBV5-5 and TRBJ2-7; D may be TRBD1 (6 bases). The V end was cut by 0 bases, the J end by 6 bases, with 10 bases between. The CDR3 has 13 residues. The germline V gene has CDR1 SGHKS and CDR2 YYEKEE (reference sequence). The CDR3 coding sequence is TGTGCCAGCAGCTTGGCTACAGGGCTCGAGCAGTACTTC. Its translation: CASSLATGLEQYF.

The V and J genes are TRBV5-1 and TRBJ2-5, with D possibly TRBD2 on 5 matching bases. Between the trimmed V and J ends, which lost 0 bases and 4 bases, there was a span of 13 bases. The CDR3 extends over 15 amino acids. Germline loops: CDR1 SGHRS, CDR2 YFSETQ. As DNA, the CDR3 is TGCGCCAGCAGCTTGGACACGGTAGAGGGAGAGACCCAGTACTTC. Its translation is CASSLDTVEGETQYF.

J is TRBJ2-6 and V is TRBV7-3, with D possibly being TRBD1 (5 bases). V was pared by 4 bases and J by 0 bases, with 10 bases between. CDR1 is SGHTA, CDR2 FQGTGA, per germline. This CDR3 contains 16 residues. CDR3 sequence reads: CASSSQGRSGANVLTF. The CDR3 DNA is TGTGCCAGCAGCTCTCAGGGTCGCTCTGGGGCCAACGTCCTGACTTTC.